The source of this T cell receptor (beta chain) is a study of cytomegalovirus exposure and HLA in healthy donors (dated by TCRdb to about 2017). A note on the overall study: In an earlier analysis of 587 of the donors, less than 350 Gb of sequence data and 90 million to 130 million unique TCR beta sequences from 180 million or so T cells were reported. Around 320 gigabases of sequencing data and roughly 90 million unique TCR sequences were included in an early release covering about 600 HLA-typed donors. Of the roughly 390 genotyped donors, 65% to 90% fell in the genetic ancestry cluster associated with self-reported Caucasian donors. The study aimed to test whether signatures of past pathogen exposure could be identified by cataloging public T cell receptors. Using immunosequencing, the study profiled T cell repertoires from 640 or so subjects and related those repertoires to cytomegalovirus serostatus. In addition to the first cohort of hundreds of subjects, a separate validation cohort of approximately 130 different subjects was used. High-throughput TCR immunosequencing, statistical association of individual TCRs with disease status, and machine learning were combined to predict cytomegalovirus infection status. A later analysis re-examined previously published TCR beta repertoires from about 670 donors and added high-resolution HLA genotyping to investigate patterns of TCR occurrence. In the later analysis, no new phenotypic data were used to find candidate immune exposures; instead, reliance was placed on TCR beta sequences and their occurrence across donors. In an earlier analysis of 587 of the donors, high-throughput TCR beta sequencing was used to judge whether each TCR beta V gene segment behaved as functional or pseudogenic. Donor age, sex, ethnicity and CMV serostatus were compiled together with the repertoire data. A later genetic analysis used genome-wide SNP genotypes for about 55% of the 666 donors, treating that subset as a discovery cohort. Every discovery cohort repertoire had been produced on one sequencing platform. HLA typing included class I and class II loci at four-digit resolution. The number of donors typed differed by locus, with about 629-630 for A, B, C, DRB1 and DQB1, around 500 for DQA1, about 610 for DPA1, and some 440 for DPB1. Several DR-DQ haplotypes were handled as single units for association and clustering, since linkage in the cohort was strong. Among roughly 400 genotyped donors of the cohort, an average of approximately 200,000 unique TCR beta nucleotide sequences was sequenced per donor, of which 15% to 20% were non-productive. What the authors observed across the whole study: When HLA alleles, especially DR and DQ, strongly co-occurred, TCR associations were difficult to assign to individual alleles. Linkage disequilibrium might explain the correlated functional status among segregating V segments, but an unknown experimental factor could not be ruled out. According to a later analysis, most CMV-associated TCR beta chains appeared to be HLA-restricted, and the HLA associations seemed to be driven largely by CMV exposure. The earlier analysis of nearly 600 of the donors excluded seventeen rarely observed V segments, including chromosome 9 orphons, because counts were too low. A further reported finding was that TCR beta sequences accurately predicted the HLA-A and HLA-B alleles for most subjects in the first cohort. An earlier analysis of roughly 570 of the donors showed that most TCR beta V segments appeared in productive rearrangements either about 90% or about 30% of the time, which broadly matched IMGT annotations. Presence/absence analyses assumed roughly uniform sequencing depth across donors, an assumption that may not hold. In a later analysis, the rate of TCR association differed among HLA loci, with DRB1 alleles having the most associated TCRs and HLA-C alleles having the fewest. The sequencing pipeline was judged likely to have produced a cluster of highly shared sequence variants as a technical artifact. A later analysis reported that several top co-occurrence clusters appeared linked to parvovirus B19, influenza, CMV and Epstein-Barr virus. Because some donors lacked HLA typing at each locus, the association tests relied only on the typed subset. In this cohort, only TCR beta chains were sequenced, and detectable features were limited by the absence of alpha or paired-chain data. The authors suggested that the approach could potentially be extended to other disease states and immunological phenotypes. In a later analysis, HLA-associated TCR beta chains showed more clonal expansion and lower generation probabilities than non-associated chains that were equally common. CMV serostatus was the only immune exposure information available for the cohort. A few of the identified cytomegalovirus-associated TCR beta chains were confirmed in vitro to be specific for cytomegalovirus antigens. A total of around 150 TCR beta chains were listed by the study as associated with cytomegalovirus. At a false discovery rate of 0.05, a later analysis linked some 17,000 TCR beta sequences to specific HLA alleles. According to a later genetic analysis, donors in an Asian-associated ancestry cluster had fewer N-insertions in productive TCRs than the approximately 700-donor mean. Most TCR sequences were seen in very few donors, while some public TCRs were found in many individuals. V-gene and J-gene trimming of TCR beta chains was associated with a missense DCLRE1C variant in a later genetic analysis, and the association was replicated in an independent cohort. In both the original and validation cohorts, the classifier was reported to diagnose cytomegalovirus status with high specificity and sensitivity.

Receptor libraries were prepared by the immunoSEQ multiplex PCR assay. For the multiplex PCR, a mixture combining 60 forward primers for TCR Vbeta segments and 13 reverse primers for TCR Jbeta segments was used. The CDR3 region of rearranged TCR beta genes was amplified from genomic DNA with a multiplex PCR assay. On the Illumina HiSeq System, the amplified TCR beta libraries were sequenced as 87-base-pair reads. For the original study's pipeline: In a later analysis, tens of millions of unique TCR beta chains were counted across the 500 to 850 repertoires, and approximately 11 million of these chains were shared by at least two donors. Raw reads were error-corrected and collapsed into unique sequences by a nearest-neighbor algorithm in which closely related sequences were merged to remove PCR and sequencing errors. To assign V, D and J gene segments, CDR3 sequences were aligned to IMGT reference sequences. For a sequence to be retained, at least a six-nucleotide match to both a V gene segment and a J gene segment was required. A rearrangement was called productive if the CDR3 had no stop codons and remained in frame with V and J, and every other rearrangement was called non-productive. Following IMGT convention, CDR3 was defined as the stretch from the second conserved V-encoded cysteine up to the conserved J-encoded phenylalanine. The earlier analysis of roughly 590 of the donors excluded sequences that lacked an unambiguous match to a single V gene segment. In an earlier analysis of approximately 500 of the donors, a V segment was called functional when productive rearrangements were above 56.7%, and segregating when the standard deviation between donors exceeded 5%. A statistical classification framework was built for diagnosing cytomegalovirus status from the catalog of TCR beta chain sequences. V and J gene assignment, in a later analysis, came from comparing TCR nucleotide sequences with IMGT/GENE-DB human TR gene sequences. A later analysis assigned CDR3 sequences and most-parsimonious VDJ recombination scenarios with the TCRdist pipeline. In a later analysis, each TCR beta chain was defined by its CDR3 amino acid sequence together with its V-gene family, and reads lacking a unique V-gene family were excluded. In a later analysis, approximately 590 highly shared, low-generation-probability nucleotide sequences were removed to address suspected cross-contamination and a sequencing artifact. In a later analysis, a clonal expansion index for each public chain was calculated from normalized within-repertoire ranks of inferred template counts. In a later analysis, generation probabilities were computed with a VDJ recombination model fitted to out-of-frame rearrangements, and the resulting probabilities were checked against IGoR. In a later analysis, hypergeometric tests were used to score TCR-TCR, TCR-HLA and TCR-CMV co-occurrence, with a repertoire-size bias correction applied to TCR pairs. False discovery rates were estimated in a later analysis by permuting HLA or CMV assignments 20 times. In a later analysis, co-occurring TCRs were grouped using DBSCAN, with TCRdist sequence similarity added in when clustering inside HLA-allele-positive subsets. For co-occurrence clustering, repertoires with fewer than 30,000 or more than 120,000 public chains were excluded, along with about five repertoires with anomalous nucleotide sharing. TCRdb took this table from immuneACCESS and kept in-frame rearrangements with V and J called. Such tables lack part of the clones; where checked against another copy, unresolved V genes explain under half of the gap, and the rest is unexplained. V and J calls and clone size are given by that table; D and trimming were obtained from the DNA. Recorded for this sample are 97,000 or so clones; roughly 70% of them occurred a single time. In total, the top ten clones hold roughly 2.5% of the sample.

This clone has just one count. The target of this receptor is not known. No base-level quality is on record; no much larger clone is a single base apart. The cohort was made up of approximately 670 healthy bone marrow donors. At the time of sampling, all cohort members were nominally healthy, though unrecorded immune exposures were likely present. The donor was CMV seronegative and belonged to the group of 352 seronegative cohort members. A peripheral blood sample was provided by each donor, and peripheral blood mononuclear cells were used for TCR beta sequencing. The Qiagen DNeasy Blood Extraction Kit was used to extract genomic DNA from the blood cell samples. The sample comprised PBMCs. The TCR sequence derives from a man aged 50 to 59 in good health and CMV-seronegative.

The DNA is as follows: TGTGCCAGCACCTCCCAGGTAGCGGGGTTCACAGATACGCAGTATTTT. Its coded protein is CASTSQVAGFTDTQYF. Here the chain combines TRBV7-9 and TRBJ2-3, with 8 middle bases fitting TRBD2. Ends trimmed: V by 7 bases, J by 2 bases; bases unmatched to a gene: 11. From its cysteine to its phenylalanine, the CDR3 spans 16 amino acids. Only the CDR3 region is kept as DNA, spanning 48 bases read in frame from base 1. Per the germline V gene (reference sequence), SEHNR is the CDR1 and FQNEAQ is the CDR2.